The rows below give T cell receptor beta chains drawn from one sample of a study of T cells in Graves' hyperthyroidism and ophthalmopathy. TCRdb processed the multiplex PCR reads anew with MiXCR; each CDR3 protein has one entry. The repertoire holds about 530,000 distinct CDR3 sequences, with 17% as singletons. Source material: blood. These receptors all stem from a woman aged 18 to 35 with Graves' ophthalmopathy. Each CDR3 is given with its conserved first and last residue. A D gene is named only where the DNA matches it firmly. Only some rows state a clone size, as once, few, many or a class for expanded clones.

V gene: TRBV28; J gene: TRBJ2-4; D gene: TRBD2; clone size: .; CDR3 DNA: TGTGCCAGCAAGCACCTCAGTGGGGGGGAAAACATTCAGTACTTC; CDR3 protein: CASKHLSGGENIQYF
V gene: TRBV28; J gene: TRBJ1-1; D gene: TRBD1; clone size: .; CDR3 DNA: TGTGCCAGCAGGAGGGCAGGGGGCACTGAAGCTTTCTTT; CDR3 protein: CASRRAGGTEAFF
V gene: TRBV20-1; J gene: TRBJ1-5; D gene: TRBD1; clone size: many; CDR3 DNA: TGCAGTGCAACAACAGGGGTTAGGAGCAATCAGCCCCAGCATTTT; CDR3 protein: CSATTGVRSNQPQHF
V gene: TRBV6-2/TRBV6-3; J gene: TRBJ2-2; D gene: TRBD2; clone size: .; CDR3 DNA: TGTGCCAGCAGTAGTCCAGGGACTAGCGGGAGGGCCGCGGCCGGGGAGCTGTTTTTT; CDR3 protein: CASSSPGTSGRAAAGELFF
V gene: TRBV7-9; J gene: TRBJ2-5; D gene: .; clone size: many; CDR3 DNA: TGTGCCAGCAGCTTAGGGCTAGTCAATCAAGAGACCCAGTACTTC; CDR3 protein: CASSLGLVNQETQYF
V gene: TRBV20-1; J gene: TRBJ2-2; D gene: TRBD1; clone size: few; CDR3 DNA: TGCAGTGCAAAAAGACAGGGGGTCGGGGAGCTGTTTTTT; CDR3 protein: CSAKRQGVGELFF
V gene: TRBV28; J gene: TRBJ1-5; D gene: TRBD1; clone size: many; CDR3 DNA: TGTGCCAGCAGAGGACAGGGGGCGGGCCAGCCCCAGCATTTT; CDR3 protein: CASRGQGAGQPQHF
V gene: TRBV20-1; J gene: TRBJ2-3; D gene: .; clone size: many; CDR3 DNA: TGCAGTGCGGATGCCCAGAGGAATACGCAGTATTTT; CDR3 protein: CSADAQRNTQYF
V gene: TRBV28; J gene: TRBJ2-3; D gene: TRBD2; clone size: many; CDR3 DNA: TGTGCCATTGAACTGGGACTAGCGGGAGAAGTGGGCACAGATACGCAGTATTTT; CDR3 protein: CAIELGLAGEVGTDTQYF
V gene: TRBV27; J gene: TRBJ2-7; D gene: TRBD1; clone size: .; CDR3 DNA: TGTGCCAGCGGTGTGACGGCAGGGGGCTACGAGCAGTACTTC; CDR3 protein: CASGVTAGGYEQYF
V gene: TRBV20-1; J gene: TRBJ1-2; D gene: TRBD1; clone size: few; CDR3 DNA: TGCAGTGCCACAGGGGGCGGCTATGGCTACACCTTC; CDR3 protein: CSATGGGYGYTF
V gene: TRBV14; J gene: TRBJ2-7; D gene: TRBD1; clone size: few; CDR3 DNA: TGTGCCAGCAGCCAAGCGCCCCCGGGACAGGGTAACGAGCAGTACTTC; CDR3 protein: CASSQAPPGQGNEQYF
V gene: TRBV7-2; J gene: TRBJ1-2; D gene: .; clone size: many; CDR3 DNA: TGTGCCAGCAGCTTTTCGGGGGGGGATTACTATGGCTACACCTTC; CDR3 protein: CASSFSGGDYYGYTF
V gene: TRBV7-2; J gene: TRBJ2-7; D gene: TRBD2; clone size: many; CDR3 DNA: TGTGCCAGCAGCTTGACTAGCGGGAGAACCTACGAGCAGTACTTC; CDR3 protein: CASSLTSGRTYEQYF
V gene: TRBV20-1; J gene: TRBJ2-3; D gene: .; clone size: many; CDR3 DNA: TGCAGTGCTAGAGTTAATAGGGTTAGCACAGATACGCAGTATTTT; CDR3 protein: CSARVNRVSTDTQYF
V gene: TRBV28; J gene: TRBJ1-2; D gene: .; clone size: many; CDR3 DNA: TGTGCCAGCAGTCCGCTAGGTGGGGGAGTCTATGGCTACACCTTC; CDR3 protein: CASSPLGGGVYGYTF
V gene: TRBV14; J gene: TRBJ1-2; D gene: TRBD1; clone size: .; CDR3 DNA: TGTGCCAGCAGCCAGGCCGGGACAGGGGGCCATGGCTACACCTTC; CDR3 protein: CASSQAGTGGHGYTF
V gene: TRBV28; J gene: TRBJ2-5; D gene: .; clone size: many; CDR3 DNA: TGTGCCAGCAGTTCCCCCGCGGGGTACTCGGGAGAGACCCAGTACTTC; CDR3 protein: CASSSPAGYSGETQYF
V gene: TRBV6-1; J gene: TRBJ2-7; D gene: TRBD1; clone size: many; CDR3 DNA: TGTGCCAGCAGGGCTTCGACAGGGGGAGTAGGCGAGCAGTACTTC; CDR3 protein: CASRASTGGVGEQYF
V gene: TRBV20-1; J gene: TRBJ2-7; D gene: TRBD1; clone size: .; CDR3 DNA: TGCAGTGCTGCCTCAGCGCGGGACAGGGGTGGCGAGCAGTACTTC; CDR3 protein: CSAASARDRGGEQYF
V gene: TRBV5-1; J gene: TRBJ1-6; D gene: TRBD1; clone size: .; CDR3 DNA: TGCGCCAGCAGCAACATCGTGACAGGGAGCTCCTATAATTCACCCCTCCACTTT; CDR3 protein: CASSNIVTGSSYNSPLHF
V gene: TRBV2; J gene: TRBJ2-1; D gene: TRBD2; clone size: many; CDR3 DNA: TGTGCCAGCAGTGGCGGGGGGGAAGATGAGCAGTTCTTC; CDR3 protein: CASSGGGEDEQFF
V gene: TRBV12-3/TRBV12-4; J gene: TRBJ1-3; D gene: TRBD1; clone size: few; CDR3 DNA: TGTGCCAGCACAGCAGGGGGGCGAAACACCATATATTTT; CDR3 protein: CASTAGGRNTIYF
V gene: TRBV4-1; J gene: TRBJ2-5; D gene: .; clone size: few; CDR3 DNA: TGCGCCAGCAGCCAACTTACAGGGAGTTTAGGCGAGACCCAGTACTTC; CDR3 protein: CASSQLTGSLGETQYF
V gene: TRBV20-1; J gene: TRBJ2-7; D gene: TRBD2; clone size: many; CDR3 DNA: TGCAGTGCTTCTAAGGGGACTAGCGGGAGTCGCGAGCAGTACTTC; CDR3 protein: CSASKGTSGSREQYF
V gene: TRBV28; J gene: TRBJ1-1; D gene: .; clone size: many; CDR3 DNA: TGTGCCAGCAGGGTACTAGACAACCTGAACACTGAAGCTTTCTTT; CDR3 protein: CASRVLDNLNTEAFF
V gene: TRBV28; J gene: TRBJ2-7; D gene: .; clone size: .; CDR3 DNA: TGTGCCAGCAGGCCGGGGGGACAGGAAGCCTACGAGCAGTACTTC; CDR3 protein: CASRPGGQEAYEQYF
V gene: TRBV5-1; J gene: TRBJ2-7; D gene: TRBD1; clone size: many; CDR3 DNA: TGCGCCAGCAGCTTGGGACAGGGGGCTACCTACGAGCAGTACTTC; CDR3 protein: CASSLGQGATYEQYF
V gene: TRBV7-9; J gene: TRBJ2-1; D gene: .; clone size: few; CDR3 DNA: TGTGCCAGCAGCTTAACAGGACGAAGCTCCTACAATGAGCAGTTCTTC; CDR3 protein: CASSLTGRSSYNEQFF
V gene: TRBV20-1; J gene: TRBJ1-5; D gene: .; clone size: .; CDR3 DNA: TGCAGTGCTATAACGACAGGTTATAGCAATCAGCCCCAGCATTTT; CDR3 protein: CSAITTGYSNQPQHF
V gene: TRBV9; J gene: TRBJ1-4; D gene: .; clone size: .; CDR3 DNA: TGTGCCAGCAGCGGGATCAGGGGTGGTAATGAAAAACTGTTTTTT; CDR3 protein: CASSGIRGGNEKLFF
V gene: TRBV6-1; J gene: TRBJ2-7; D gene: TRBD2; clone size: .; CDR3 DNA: TGTGCCAGCAGTGAAGGGGTGGCTAGCGGGACATCATACGAGCAGTACTTC; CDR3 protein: CASSEGVASGTSYEQYF
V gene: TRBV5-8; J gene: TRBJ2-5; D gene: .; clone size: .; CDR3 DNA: TGTGCCAGCAGCTCGGGCTTAACGGGGGGACAGGAGACCCAGTACTTC; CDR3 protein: CASSSGLTGGQETQYF
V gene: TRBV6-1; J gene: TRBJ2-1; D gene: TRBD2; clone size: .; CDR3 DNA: TGTGCCAGCAGCAGGACTAGCGGGAATGAGCATTTCTTC; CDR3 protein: CASSRTSGNEHFF
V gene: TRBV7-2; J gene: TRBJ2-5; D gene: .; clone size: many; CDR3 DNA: TGTGCCAGCAGCTTAGATTGGGAGACCCAGTACTTC; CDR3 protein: CASSLDWETQYF
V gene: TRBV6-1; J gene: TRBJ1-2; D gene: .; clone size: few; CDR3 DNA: TGTGCCAGCAGCGACCCGCGGGGAGTATTTAGCGGCTACACCTTC; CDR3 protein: CASSDPRGVFSGYTF
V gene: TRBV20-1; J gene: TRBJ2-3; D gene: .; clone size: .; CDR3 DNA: TGCAGTGCTCAATCCCACAGGGTCGGGACAGATACGCAGTATTTT; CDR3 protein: CSAQSHRVGTDTQYF
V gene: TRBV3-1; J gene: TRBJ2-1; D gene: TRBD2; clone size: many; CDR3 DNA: TGTGCCAGCAGCCAAACGGGACTAGCGGAAGAATACAATGAGCAGTTCTTC; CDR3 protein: CASSQTGLAEEYNEQFF
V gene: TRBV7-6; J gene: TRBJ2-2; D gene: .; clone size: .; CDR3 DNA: TGTGCCAGCAGCCGCTTTTGGACTCAACCTTCGAACACCGGGGAGCTGTTTTTT; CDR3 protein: CASSRFWTQPSNTGELFF
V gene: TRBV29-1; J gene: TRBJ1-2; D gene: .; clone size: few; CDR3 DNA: TGCAGCGTGGACCCCGGCTACACCTTC; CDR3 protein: CSVDPGYTF
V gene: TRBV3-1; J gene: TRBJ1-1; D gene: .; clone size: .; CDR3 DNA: TGTGCCAGCAGCCAAGAGAGAAGGGGGACCACTGAAGCTTTCTTT; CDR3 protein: CASSQERRGTTEAFF
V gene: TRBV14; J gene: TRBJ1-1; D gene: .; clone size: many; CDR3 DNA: TGTGCCAGCAGCCCTCCACAGGGTCTGAACACTGAAGCTTTCTTT; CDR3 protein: CASSPPQGLNTEAFF
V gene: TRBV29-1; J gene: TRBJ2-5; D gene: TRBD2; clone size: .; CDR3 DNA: TGCAGCGCTTCGTCTAGCGGGTGGTCTCAAGAGACCCAGTACTTC; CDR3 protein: CSASSSGWSQETQYF
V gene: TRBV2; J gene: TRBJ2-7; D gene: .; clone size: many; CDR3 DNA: TGTGCCAGCAGGTTGCAGGGGATGGAAGAGCAGTACTTC; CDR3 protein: CASRLQGMEEQYF
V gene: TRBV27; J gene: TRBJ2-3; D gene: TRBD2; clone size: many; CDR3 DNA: TGTGCCAGCAGTGAGCCTGGCGGGAGGGCAGATACGCAGTATTTT; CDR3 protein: CASSEPGGRADTQYF
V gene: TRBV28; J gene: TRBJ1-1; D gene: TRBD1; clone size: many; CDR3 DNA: TGTGCCAGCGCGACAGGGCTGAACACTGAAGCTTTCTTT; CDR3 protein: CASATGLNTEAFF
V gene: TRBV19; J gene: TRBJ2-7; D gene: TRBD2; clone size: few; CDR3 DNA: TGTGCCAGTAGTATGGGACTAGGGGACTACGAGCAGTACTTC; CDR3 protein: CASSMGLGDYEQYF
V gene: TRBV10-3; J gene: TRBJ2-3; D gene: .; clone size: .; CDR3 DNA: TGTGCCATCAGTGGTACAGGGCGTGCAGATACGCAGTATTTT; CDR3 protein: CAISGTGRADTQYF
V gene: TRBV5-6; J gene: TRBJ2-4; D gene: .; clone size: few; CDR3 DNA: TGTGCCAGCAGCTACCGAAACATTCAGTACTTC; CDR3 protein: CASSYRNIQYF
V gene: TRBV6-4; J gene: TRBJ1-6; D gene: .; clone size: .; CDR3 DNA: TGTGCCAGCAGTGACTCGTCGAATTCACCCCTCCACTTT; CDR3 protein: CASSDSSNSPLHF
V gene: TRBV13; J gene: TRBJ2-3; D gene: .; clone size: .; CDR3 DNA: TGTGCCAGCAGTGAATCACAGAGTAGCACAGATACGCAGTATTTT; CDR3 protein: CASSESQSSTDTQYF
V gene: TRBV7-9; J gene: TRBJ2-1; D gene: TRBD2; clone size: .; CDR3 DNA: TGTGCCAGCAGCTCGGGGGGGGGGCATAATGAGCAGTTCTTC; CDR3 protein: CASSSGGGHNEQFF
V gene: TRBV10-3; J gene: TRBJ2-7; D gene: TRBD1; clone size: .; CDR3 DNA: TGTGCCAGCCGCCCCCTCATCGACGGGACAGACCTACGAGGGCAGTACTTC; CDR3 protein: CASRPLIDGTDLRGQYF
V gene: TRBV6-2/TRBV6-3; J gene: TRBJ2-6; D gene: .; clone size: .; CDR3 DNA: TGTGCCAGCAGTTACTATTATGCTGGGGCCAACGTCCTGACTTTC; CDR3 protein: CASSYYYAGANVLTF
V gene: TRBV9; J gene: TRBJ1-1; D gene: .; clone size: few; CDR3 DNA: TGTGCCAGCAGCGACAGGTGGGACACTGAAGCTTTCTTT; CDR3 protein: CASSDRWDTEAFF
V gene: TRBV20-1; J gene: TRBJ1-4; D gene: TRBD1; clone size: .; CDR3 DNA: TGCAGCCCTAGCGGGGACAGGGGGCGGTTCACTAATGAAAAACTGTTTTTT; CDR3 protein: CSPSGDRGRFTNEKLFF
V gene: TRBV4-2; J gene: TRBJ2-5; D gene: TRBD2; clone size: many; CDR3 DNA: TGTGCCAGCAGCCAAGGGGCGGGAGTCCAAGAGACCCAGTACTTC; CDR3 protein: CASSQGAGVQETQYF